This T cell receptor beta chain was found in a study of blood T cell repertoires in COVID-19. Turning to the study itself: Italy, Spain and the United States were the sources of the convalescent and acute COVID-19 samples.

In the case of this clone: The sample contains more than one DNA sequence encoding this CDR3.

The assay was immunoSEQ multiplex PCR, and TCRdb's table has in-frame clones only and misses some. The table records around 240,000 clones, approximately 84% of them present only once. Per the germline V gene, CDR1 is MRHNA and CDR2 is SNTAGT. This CDR3 spans 15 amino acids. The junction had 2 bases not matched to a gene; V was cut back by 2 bases and J by 6 bases. The gene calls are TRBV6-4 and TRBJ1-5; 12 positions agree with TRBD1. Source material: peripheral blood. The source is an elderly woman with acute or convalescent COVID-19. The chain's CDR3 is CASSDPGQGAQPQHF. The CDR3 coding sequence is TGTGCCAGCAGTGACCCGGGACAGGGGGCTCAGCCCCAGCATTTT.